The 3 T cell receptor beta chains given below trace back to one sample, sequenced in a study of T-cell reconstitution after alpha-beta-depleted transplantation in children (dated by TCRdb to the mid-2010s). The intended sense of this specimen's treatment or condition label: allogeneic hematopoietic cell transplantation with graft depleted of TCRalphabeta T cells and CD19 B cells. The protocol used for the library was PCR. Sequencer: Illumina HiSeq 2500. TCR libraries were prepared with molecular barcoding, using unique molecular identifiers to normalize TCRbeta repertoire quantification. In-frame beta chains were kept once TCRdb had trimmed the public reads at Q25 with fastp and called clones with MiXCR. Each entry is one CDR3 protein sequence, shown with its most common DNA and genes. In this sample the table shows about 300,000 distinct CDR3 sequences, over 9.5% of which occur a single time. Together, the top ten hold approximately 7.6% of the sample.

The sample consisted of PBMCs, taken before TCRalphabeta/CD19-depleted stem cell transplant. The origin of the receptors is a boy younger than two with acute myeloid leukemia, due to receive a stem cell transplant.

This clonotype was counted at least ten times. This chain connects TRBV5-1 to TRBJ1-5; TRBD1 aligns across 9 bases. Germline trimming cut 4 bases from V and 6 bases from J; bases unmatched to any gene: 5. Germline loops: CDR1 SGHRS, CDR2 YFSETQ. This CDR3 region has 14 residues. CDR3: CASSLTGGSQPQHF. The DNA of the CDR3 is TGCGCCAGCAGCCTGACAGGGGGAAGTCAGCCCCAGCATTTT. The variable domain in full, with the rest retrieved from reference TRBV5-1 and TRBJ1-5, is KAGVTQTPRYLIKTRGQQVTLSCSPISGHRSVSWYQQTPGQGLQFLFEYFSETQRNKGNFPGRFSGRQFSNSRSEMNVSTLELGDSALYLCASSLTGGSQPQHFGDGTRLSIL.

This clonotype was recorded many times. The chain recombines TRBV7-9 with TRBJ2-5; D unresolved. The germline gives CDR1 SEHNR, CDR2 FQNEAQ (reference sequence). V shed 6 bases and J shed 2 bases, with 13 bases lying between them. The CDR3 contains 14 residues. Here the CDR3 reads CASSSTDGQETQYF. Here the CDR3 DNA reads TGTGCCAGCAGTTCAACGGACGGACAAGAGACCCAGTACTTC. Full variable domain (rest looked up from reference TRBV7-9 and TRBJ2-5): DTGVSQNPRHKITKRGQNVTFRCDPISEHNRLYWYRQTLGQGPEFLTYFQNEAQLEKSRLLSDRFSAERPKGSFSTLEIQRTEQGDSAMYLCASSSTDGQETQYFGPGTRLLVL.

This clonotype came up many times. The chain uses TRBV5-1 and TRBJ1-5; no clear D gene. CDR1 is SGHRS, CDR2 YFSETQ, per germline. This CDR3 is 15 amino acids long. Deletions cut 0 bases from V and 3 bases from J, with 10 bases between. The CDR3 nucleotides are TGCGCCAGCAGCTTGGAAGGGTCTCCCAATCAGCCCCAGCATTTT. This gives the protein CASSLEGSPNQPQHF.